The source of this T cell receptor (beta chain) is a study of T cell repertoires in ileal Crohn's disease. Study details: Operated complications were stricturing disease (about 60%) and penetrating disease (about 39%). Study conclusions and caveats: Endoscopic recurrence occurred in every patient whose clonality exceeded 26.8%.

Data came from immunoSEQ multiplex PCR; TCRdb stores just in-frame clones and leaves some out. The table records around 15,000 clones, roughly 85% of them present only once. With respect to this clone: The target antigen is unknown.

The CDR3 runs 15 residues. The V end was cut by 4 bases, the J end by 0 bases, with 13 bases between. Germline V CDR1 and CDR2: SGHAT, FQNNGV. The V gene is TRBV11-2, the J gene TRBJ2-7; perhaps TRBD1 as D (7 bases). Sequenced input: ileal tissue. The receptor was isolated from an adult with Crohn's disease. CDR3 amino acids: CASSWQGGYSYEQYF. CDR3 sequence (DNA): TGTGCCAGCAGCTGGCAGGGGGGCTACTCCTACGAGCAGTACTTC.